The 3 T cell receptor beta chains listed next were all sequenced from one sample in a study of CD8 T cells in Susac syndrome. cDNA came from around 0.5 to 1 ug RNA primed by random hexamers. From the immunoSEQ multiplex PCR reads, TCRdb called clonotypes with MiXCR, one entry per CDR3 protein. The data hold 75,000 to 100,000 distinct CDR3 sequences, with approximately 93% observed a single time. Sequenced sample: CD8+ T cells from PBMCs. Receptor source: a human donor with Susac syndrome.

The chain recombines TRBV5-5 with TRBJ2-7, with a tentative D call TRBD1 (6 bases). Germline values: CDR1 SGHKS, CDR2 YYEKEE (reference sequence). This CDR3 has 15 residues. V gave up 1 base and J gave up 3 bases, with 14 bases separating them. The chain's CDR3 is CASSLRQVSHYEQYF. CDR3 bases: TGTGCCAGCAGCTTGCGACAGGTTAGCCACTACGAGCAGTACTTC.

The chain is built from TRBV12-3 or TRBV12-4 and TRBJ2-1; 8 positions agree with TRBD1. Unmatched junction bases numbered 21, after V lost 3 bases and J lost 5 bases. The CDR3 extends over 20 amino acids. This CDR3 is CASSFGLIARGRPLHNEQFF. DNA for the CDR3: TGTGCCAGCAGTTTTGGGCTGATTGCCAGGGGGCGCCCCCTGCACAATGAGCAGTTCTTC.

Here the CDR3 DNA reads TGCAGCGTCTTGACCCATTCTTTTATGAACACTGAAGCTTTCTTT. Translated: CSVLTHSFMNTEAFF. J is TRBJ1-1 and V is TRBV29-1, with D unresolved. Germline values: CDR1 SQVTM, CDR2 ANQGSEA. The CDR3 contains 15 residues. V lost 6 bases to trimming and J lost 0 bases, with 17 bases between them.